This T cell receptor beta chain came from a study of shared clonotypes between healthy human individuals. The ends lost 2 bases at V and 0 bases at J; junction bases unmatched: 4. The CDR3 totals 15 residues. The germline V gene has CDR1 SGHTA and CDR2 FQGTGA. Clones were sequenced by immunoSEQ multiplex PCR, and TCRdb holds only the in-frame ones, with some missing. Counted here are roughly 2,300,000 clones, 85% to 95% occurring once; the ten biggest clones make up 0.37%. This receptor was identified in a man between 18 and 29 years old in good health. Some clones in this sample may be carry-over from other donors' samples. The sequencing sample was made of naive CD4+ T cells from PBMCs. This sample's subset: CD45RA+ positively selected. This rearrangement joins TRBV7-3 to TRBJ2-7; 7 bases agree with TRBD1. CDR3 protein: CASSLEGQSSYEQYF. The CDR3, as DNA: TGTGCCAGCAGCTTAGAGGGACAGAGCTCCTACGAGCAGTACTTC.